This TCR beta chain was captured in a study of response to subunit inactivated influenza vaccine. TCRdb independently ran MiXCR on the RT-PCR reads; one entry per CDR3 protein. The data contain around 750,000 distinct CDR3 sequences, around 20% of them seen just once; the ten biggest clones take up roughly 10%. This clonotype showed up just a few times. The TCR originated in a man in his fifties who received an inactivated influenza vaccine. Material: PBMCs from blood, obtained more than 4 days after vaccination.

The CDR3 reads CASSFWADTQYF. In nucleotides, the CDR3 is TGTGCCAGCAGCTTTTGGGCAGATACGCAGTATTTT. The chain joins TRBV5-5 to TRBJ2-3; D gene uncertain. Germline CDR1 and CDR2: SGHKS and YYEKEE (reference sequence). The CDR3 consists of 12 residues. V lost 2 bases and J 4 bases, leaving 5 bases between the germline ends.